This TCR beta chain was profiled in a study of CD8+CD57+ T cells in acquired aplastic anemia. Study-level background: Isolated CD4+ and CD8+ cells, once sorted, yielded DNA averaging about 3.2 ug. The study obtained 11 million or so reads on average for CD4+ cells from healthy donors.

Details on this clonotype: Its antigen is not known.

Germline assignment: CDR1 LNHNV and CDR2 YYDKDF (reference sequence). The CDR3 loop spans 13 amino acids. The V gene lost 4 bases and the J gene lost 6 bases, with 11 bases spanning the gap. Study results and caveats: Roughly 30 CD8+ CDR3 sequences occurred in both the patients and the controls.

Researchers used genomic DNA as the template to profile TCR beta VDJ and CDR3. In TCRdb, the reads were re-called with MiXCR into one record per CDR3 protein. Altogether some 120,000 distinct CDR3 sequences are present, around 50% being singletons, with the ten largest covering about 2.5%. The sequenced sample consisted of sorted CD4+, CD8+, or CD8+CD57+ T cells (not recorded which) from PBMCs. The rearrangement joins TRBV15 to TRBJ2-3, with a tentative D call TRBD2 (6 bases). The receptor was isolated from a human donor in good health, serving as a control. The CDR3 spells CATSTGGTDTQYF. The CDR3 nucleotides are TGTGCCACCAGCACCGGGGGAACCGATACGCAGTATTTT. The variable domain in full, completed from reference TRBV15 and TRBJ2-3, reads DAMVIQNPRYQVTQFGKPVTLSCSQTLNHNVMYWYQQKSSQAPKLLFHYYDKDFNNEADTPDNFQSRRPNTSFCFLDIRSPGLGDTAMYLCATSTGGTDTQYFGPGTRLTVL.